This T cell receptor beta chain was captured by sequencing in a study of radiotherapy plus CTLA-4 blockade in lung cancer. Study-level background: Across the patients, objective responses occurred in more than 15%, and disease control in under 40%.

People whose metastatic non-small-cell lung cancer was chemo-refractory got focal radiation along with CTLA-4 blockade by ipilimumab. Overall study findings and caveats: Blood saw expansion of tumor-derived TCR clones after radiotherapy plus ipilimumab. Response was reportedly best predicted by early blood T cell clone dynamics, with interferon-beta.

In regard to this clone: The antigen is not known.

Method: immunoSEQ multiplex PCR; TCRdb's copy keeps in-frame clones and lacks some. The table lists some 66,000 clones, over 75% of them singletons. The specimen was peripheral blood, collected from a patient treated with radiotherapy plus ipilimumab. This TCR was sampled from a human donor with non-small cell lung cancer who had a partial response to radiotherapy plus ipilimumab.

This chain's CDR3 is CASSEAGGGTNEQFF. The CDR3, as DNA: TGTGCCAGCAGTGAAGCGGGAGGGGGTACGAATGAGCAGTTCTTC. This sequence joins TRBV6-1 and TRBJ2-1; TRBD2 is a possible D gene (7 bases). Trimming shortened V by 0 bases and J by 7 bases, and 13 bases separated the two germline ends. Per germline, CDR1 MNHNS and CDR2 SASEGT. The CDR3 is 15 amino acids.